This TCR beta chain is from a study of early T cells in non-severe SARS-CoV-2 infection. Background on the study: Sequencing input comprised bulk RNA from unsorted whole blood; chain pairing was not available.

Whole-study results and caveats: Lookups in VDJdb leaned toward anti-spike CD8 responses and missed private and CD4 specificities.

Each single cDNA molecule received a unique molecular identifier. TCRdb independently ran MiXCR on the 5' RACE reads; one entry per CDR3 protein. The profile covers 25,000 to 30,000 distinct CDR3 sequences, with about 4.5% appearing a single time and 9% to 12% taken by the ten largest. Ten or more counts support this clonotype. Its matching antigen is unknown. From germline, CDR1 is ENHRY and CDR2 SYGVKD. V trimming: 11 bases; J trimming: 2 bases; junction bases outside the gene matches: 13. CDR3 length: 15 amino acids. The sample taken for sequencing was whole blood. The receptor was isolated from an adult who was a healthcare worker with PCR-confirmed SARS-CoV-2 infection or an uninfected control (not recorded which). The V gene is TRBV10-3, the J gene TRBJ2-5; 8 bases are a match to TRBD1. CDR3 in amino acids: CAAKGAGGNQETQYF. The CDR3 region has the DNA TGTGCCGCCAAAGGAGCAGGGGGCAATCAAGAGACCCAGTACTTC.